Described below is a single TCR beta chain sequence and its context. Its antigen is not identified. A much larger clone lies one base from this, so it may be a read error. The CDR3 sequence is 15 residues long. Germline V lookup: CDR1 MDHEN, CDR2 SYDVKM. V lost 6 bases, J lost 6 bases, and 19 bases lay in between. These data originate in a study of read filtering for tumor transcriptome and immune sequencing. Across the whole study: R-ISS stage counts were roughly 8 for I, approximately 15 for II, 6 or 7 for III. After DNase treatment, RNA was made into whole-transcriptome libraries. TCR-mapped reads were about 4.05 to 10.27 million with IR-seq versus roughly 80 to 1,300 with RNA-seq.

Whole-study findings and limits: IR-seq and RNA-seq agreed better without single-read clonotypes.

From 400 to 450 ng of RNA, a library with molecular barcoded alpha/delta and beta/gamma adaptors was made. Each CDR3 protein gets one entry after TCRdb re-called the reads with MiXCR. Among 60,000 to 75,000 distinct CDR3 sequences listed, around 19% were seen once. J is TRBJ2-3 and V is TRBV28; D perhaps matches TRBD1 (5 bases). The sequence derives from a donor at least 40 years old with multiple myeloma. The material sequenced was a population of CD138-negative cells sorted from bone marrow. As DNA, the CDR3 is TGTGCCAGCAGGGGTGGTGGCAGGGAAAGGGATACGCAGTATTTT. It encodes CASRGGGRERDTQYF. The full variable domain, in which reference TRBV28 and TRBJ2-3 provide the parts outside the CDR3, is DVKVTQSSRYLVKRTGEKVFLECVQDMDHENMFWYRQDPGLGLRLIYFSYDVKMKEKGDIPEGYSVSREKKERFSLILESASTNQTSMYLCASRGGGRERDTQYFGPGTRLTVL.